This T cell receptor (beta chain) was observed in a study of T cell repertoires in cytomegalovirus infection. Study at large: Both recently identified HLA-C-restricted and well-studied HLA-B-restricted CMV epitopes were used in the study. From public TCR beta signatures came an indication of both CMV infection and matching HLA type.

TCRdb independently ran MiXCR on the reads; one entry per CDR3 protein. This sample has more than 250,000 distinct CDR3 sequences; 25% occur once, and the top ten carry 13%. Whole-study findings and limits: In two of eight donors, the top clonotype was HLA-C-restricted CMV-specific.

Comment on this clonotype: Its antigen is unidentified.

The starting material was cultured PBMCs, obtained from culture after CMV antigen stimulation. This sequence was found in a human donor in good health (CMV status not recorded). Some clones in this sample may be carry-over from other donors' samples.

CDR3 protein: CASSLGRGGGNTEAFF. CDR3 nucleotide sequence: TGTGCCAGCAGTTTAGGACGGGGCGGGGGGAACACTGAAGCTTTCTTT. The chain carries TRBV27 and TRBJ1-1; possible D gene TRBD1, 5 bases. The CDR3 totals 16 residues. The V gene's germline CDR1 is MNHEY and CDR2 SMNVEV (reference sequence). Trimming shortened V by 2 bases and J by 1 base, and 14 bases separated the two germline ends.